The rows below give T cell receptor beta chains drawn from one sample of a study of blood T cell repertoires in COVID-19. The data were produced by immunoSEQ multiplex PCR, yet TCRdb's version contains in-frame clones alone and is incomplete. The sample includes around 250,000 clones, just over 85% seen only once; the top ten take approximately 2%. Source material: peripheral blood. The receptor set was obtained from a man in his thirties or forties who had recovered from COVID-19. Each CDR3 is given without its conserved first and last residue.

CDR3aa	v_gene	j_gene
AWSGRGMNTEAF	TRBV30	TRBJ1-1
ASNGRGYDTEAF	TRBV19	TRBJ1-1
ASSLEQGGYEQY	TRBV5-8	TRBJ2-7
ASSQGPALGPEAF	TRBV3-1/TRBV3-2	TRBJ1-1
ASSIGGHGELF	TRBV19	TRBJ2-2
ASRRPLRQGLTEAF	TRBV7-8	TRBJ1-1
ASSQTTETPLH	TRBV3-1/TRBV3-2	TRBJ1-6
ASRLRSLFPYEQY	TRBV6-4	TRBJ2-7
ASSYGLGQEKLF	TRBV7-9	TRBJ1-4
ASSQDLEAVPYEQY	TRBV4-3	TRBJ2-7
ASSFYRGRAA	TRBV7-2	TRBJ1-6
ASGAVVGTEAF	TRBV12-5	TRBJ1-1
ASSPGTSFTDTQY	TRBV7-7	TRBJ2-3
ASSPGESGYEQY	TRBV4-1	TRBJ2-7
ASSLLDRDSYEQY	TRBV7-9	TRBJ2-7
ASSSTIRDTPQH	TRBV7-9	TRBJ1-5
ASSQLPGAYGYT	TRBV3-1/TRBV3-2	TRBJ1-2
ASRRESTDTQY	TRBV5-1	TRBJ2-3
ASSLMGLQEKLF	TRBV25-1	TRBJ1-4
ASSRQGNQPQH	TRBV9	TRBJ1-5
ASSLNWGGGSRGLNTEAF	TRBV5-8	TRBJ1-1
ASSQGGGGQPQH	TRBV3-1/TRBV3-2	TRBJ1-5
ASSLGGREETQY	TRBV7-2	TRBJ2-5
ASSFPTDASVGDGYT	TRBV11-2	TRBJ1-2
ASSYVGGNYGYT	TRBV28	TRBJ1-2
ASNRGNTEAF	TRBV12-3/TRBV12-4	TRBJ1-1
ASSLSGGSTDTQY	TRBV27	TRBJ2-3
ASSYATEVGTEAF	TRBV6-2/TRBV6-3	TRBJ1-1
ASSESETGLTF	TRBV10-1	TRBJ1-1
ASSLRLAGVQETQY	TRBV7-8	TRBJ2-5
ASKGGSQETQY	TRBV2	TRBJ2-5
ASSSTGGAVGNTIY	TRBV7-9	TRBJ1-3
ASSYRSRVGYT	TRBV6-5	TRBJ1-2